This passage covers 25 T cell receptor beta chains from one sample sequenced in a study of shared clonotypes between healthy human individuals. Sequencing was performed with immunoSEQ multiplex PCR; in TCRdb, only in-frame clones are kept and a portion is missing. The sample lists 2 million to 2.5 million clones, over 85% occurring once. CD45RO-negative cells were positively selected for CCR7, leaving out terminally differentiated effector memory CD45RA+ cells. Sequencing used naive CD8+ T cells sorted from blood. These receptors originate from a man in his late teens or twenties in good health.

Note on this clone: Other DNA sequences of this sample code for an identical CDR3. The chain is built from TRBV11-2 and TRBJ1-1; 9 nucleotides align to TRBD1. CDR3 length: 14 amino acids. The trim removed 3 bases at V and 3 bases at J, leaving 2 bases unmatched. The germline V gene has CDR1 SGHAT and CDR2 FQNNGV. The CDR3 spells CASSLGQGYTEAFF. The CDR3 DNA reads TGTGCCAGCAGCTTGGGACAGGGCTACACTGAAGCTTTCTTT. The full variable domain, rest sourced from reference TRBV11-2 and TRBJ1-1, is EAGVAQSPRYKIIEKRQSVAFWCNPISGHATLYWYQQILGQGPKLLIQFQNNGVVDDSQLPKDRFSAERLKGVDSTLKIQPAKLEDSAVYLCASSLGQGYTEAFFGQGTRLTVV.

The chain has TRBV4-3 and TRBJ1-2, with D hard to call. CDR3 length: 13 amino acids. V shed 2 bases and J shed 2 bases, with 6 bases lying between them. The germline V gene encodes CDR1 LGHNA and CDR2 YSLEER. The CDR3 region is CASSQTGNYGYTF. CDR3 nucleotides: TGCGCCAGCAGCCAAACGGGCAACTATGGCTACACCTTC.

The chain is built from TRBV11-2 and TRBJ1-4; no clear D gene. This CDR3 region has 15 residues. CDR1 and CDR2 from the germline V gene are SGHAT and FQNNGV. The V and J ends lost 6 bases and 3 bases respectively, with 14 bases between them. The CDR3 DNA reads as TGTGCCAGCAGACACAAAGGCAGGTCTAATGAAAAACTGTTTTTT. Its protein is CASRHKGRSNEKLFF.

This sequence joins TRBV5-8 and TRBJ2-7; D is ambiguous. There are 14 residues in the CDR3. Trimming took off 2 bases at V and 3 bases at J, with 12 bases between the two ends. Germline CDR1 and CDR2: SGHTS and YDEGEE. The CDR3 DNA reads TGTGCCAGCAGCTTTAGGATGGGCGTCTACGAGCAGTACTTC. As protein: CASSFRMGVYEQYF.

The J gene is TRBJ2-7, the V gene TRBV19, with D possibly matching TRBD1 (5 bases). Germline V gene sequence: CDR1 LNHDA, CDR2 SQIVND (reference sequence). V lost 2 bases to trimming and J lost 2 bases, with 16 bases between them. The CDR3 has 16 amino acids. CDR3 region: CASSIRIQGWAYEQYF. CDR3 nucleotide sequence: TGTGCCAGTAGTATACGGATCCAGGGTTGGGCCTACGAGCAGTACTTC.

The chain joins TRBV5-6 to TRBJ2-5, with TRBD1 matching over 9 bases. The V segment lost 4 bases and the J segment 5 bases; nucleotides outside the gene matches: 9. Germline assignment: CDR1 SGHDT and CDR2 YYEEEE. CDR3 length equals 15 residues. The CDR3 loop is CASSGGTGRSETQYF. DNA of the CDR3: TGTGCCAGCAGCGGAGGGACAGGGCGATCGGAGACCCAGTACTTC.

Note on this clone: In the same sample, other DNA sequences code for this CDR3. The chain employs TRBV29-1 and TRBJ2-7; D is perhaps TRBD1 (5 bases). The CDR3 loop spans 12 amino acids. The germline V gene encodes CDR1 SQVTM and CDR2 ANQGSEA. The V gene lost 2 bases and the J gene lost 1 base, with 6 bases spanning the gap. The DNA of the CDR3 is TGCAGCGTTGAAACAGGTTCCTACGAGCAGTACTTC. Translation: CSVETGSYEQYF.

J is TRBJ2-3 and V is TRBV18, with D hard to call. Per germline, CDR1 KGHSH and CDR2 LQKENI. This CDR3 has 16 amino acids. V lost 3 bases, J lost 2 bases, and 15 bases lay in between. The CDR3 bases are TGTGCCAGCTCACCCGGTGACTCCCCGTTCACAGATACGCAGTATTTT. This sequence encodes CASSPGDSPFTDTQYF.

The chain carries TRBV7-8 and TRBJ2-3, with 10 bases matching TRBD2. CDR3 size: 16 residues. The ends lost 3 bases at V and 2 bases at J; junction bases unmatched: 5. The germline CDR1 and CDR2 sequences are SGHVS and FQNEAQ. The CDR3 nucleotides read TGTGCCAGCAGCTTTTTCCTAGCGGGAGTCACAGATACGCAGTATTTT. This encodes CASSFFLAGVTDTQYF.

The V gene is TRBV10-2, the J gene TRBJ2-7; 9 nucleotides line up with TRBD1. Germline assignment: CDR1 WSHSY and CDR2 SAAADI. V lost 3 bases and J lost 7; bases outside the gene matches: 10. The CDR3 spans 15 residues. This CDR3 is CASSESGQGRQEQYF. As DNA, the CDR3 is TGCGCCAGCAGTGAATCCGGACAGGGGAGGCAGGAGCAGTACTTC.

This chain joins TRBV11-2 and TRBJ2-4; tentative D call: TRBD2 (6 bases). The CDR3 loop spans 16 amino acids. Between the trimmed V and J ends, which lost 5 bases and 3 bases, there was a span of 17 bases. The germline V gene has CDR1 SGHAT and CDR2 FQNNGV. CDR3 region: CASSPRFGGGKNIQYF. Written as DNA, the CDR3 is TGTGCCAGCAGCCCGCGGTTCGGGGGAGGCAAAAACATTCAGTACTTC.

The chain couples TRBV2 to TRBJ2-1; TRBD1 agrees at 9 bases. The CDR3 spans 14 residues. Trimming cost V 4 bases and J 6 bases; bases outside gene matches: 4. Germline V gene data show CDR1 as SNHLY and CDR2 as FYNNEI. In nucleotides, the CDR3 is TGTGCCAGCAGTGTTGGACAGGGGACCAATGAGCAGTTCTTC. Translated, it gives CASSVGQGTNEQFF.

This chain uses TRBV5-8 with TRBJ2-3; maybe TRBD2 (7 bases). The CDR3 totals 15 residues. The V end was cut by 0 bases, the J end by 5 bases, with 13 bases between. The germline gives CDR1 SGHTS, CDR2 YDEGEE. The CDR3 DNA is TGTGCCAGCAGCTTGGCGGGGGGCCATGGAGATACGCAGTATTTT. Its translation is CASSLAGGHGDTQYF.

The chain couples TRBV27 to TRBJ1-2, with a weak D call TRBD1 (6 bases). CDR1 and CDR2 from the germline V gene are MNHEY and SMNVEV (reference sequence). Trimming removed 9 bases at V and 5 bases at J, with 22 bases between. The CDR3 totals 15 residues. The CDR3 coding sequence is TGTGCCAGTGGGCTTTTTGGACAGTCCTATTATGGCTACACCTTC. It yields the protein CASGLFGQSYYGYTF.

The chain couples TRBV4-1 to TRBJ2-5, with a possible D match to TRBD2 (6 bases). Trimming pared 5 bases from V and 11 bases from J, leaving 12 bases between. Germline V gene sequence: CDR1 MGHRA, CDR2 YSYEKL. This CDR3 region has 11 residues. CDR3 loop: CASSDRLVQYF. The CDR3 DNA follows: TGCGCCAGCAGCGATCGACTAGTTCAGTACTTC.

The genes are TRBV7-9 and TRBJ1-5; D unclear. Germline values: CDR1 SEHNR, CDR2 FQNEAQ (reference sequence). With 0 bases removed from V and 0 bases from J, the gap between germline ends came to 9 bases. This CDR3 contains 16 residues. The CDR3 spells CASSLASGNSNQPQHF. The CDR3 coding sequence is TGTGCCAGCAGCTTAGCCTCCGGGAATAGCAATCAGCCCCAGCATTTT.

The chain employs TRBV10-2 and TRBJ2-7; 7 bases map to TRBD1. V lost 6 bases to trimming and J lost 4 bases; unmatched junction nucleotides: 15. The germline CDR1 and CDR2 sequences are WSHSY and SAAADI. This CDR3 has 16 amino acids. The CDR3: CASSQTSTGLRYEQYF. The CDR3 DNA sequence: TGCGCCAGCAGCCAAACCTCGACAGGGCTCAGGTACGAGCAGTACTTC.

The chain carries TRBV11-2 and TRBJ2-2; weak D call: TRBD2 (6 bases). The CDR3 runs 15 residues. Deletions cut 1 base from V and 7 bases from J, with 13 bases between. The germline gives CDR1 SGHAT, CDR2 FQNNGV. The CDR3 sequence: CASSLAGGALGELFF. CDR3 in DNA: TGTGCCAGCAGCTTAGCGGGCGGGGCACTCGGGGAGCTGTTTTTT.

V usage is TRBV5-4 and J usage is TRBJ2-5; D possibly corresponds to TRBD2 (5 bases). The germline V gene encodes CDR1 SGHNT and CDR2 YYREEE (reference sequence). Trimming took off 3 bases at V and 2 bases at J, with 14 bases between the two ends. This CDR3 region has 15 residues. In DNA form, the CDR3 reads TGTGCCAGCAGCTCACCCACGGAGCGGCAAGAGACCCAGTACTTC. Translating gives CASSSPTERQETQYF.

The V call is TRBV7-3, the J call TRBJ2-7; D unresolved. This CDR3 has 13 amino acids. V lost 5 bases and J lost 3, with 11 bases in between. CDR1 and CDR2 (germline): SGHTA, FQGTGA. The CDR3 DNA sequence: TGTGCCAGCAGCCCAAAGTGGGGCTACGAGCAGTACTTC. Translated: CASSPKWGYEQYF.

This clone was observed once. The rearrangement joins TRBV7-6 to TRBJ2-1; 11 bases are shared with TRBD2. This CDR3 is built from 16 residues. Germline values: CDR1 SGHVS, CDR2 FNYEAQ. The ends lost 6 bases at V and 3 bases at J; junction bases unmatched: 7. The CDR3 region is CASSHPGTSGYNEQFF. The CDR3, as DNA: TGTGCCAGCAGTCATCCCGGGACTAGCGGCTACAATGAGCAGTTCTTC.

The gene calls are TRBV5-4 and TRBJ1-6; TRBD1 might be the D (5 bases). With 1 base removed from V and 7 bases from J, the gap between germline ends came to 9 bases. The CDR3 spans 14 residues. CDR1 is SGHNT, CDR2 YYREEE, per germline (reference sequence). Here the CDR3 reads CASSLSGTNSPLHF. The CDR3 nucleotides are TGTGCCAGCAGCTTGTCCGGGACCAATTCACCCCTCCACTTT.

This clone was seen more than once but under ten times. This rearrangement joins TRBV7-3 to TRBJ2-2; D may be TRBD2 (6 bases). Germline assignment: CDR1 SGHTA and CDR2 FQGTGA. The ends were cut back, 2 bases at V and 0 bases at J, with 7 bases in the middle. The CDR3 extends over 15 amino acids. The CDR3 DNA reads as TGTGCCAGCAGCTTATGGGGGGCGAACACCGGGGAGCTGTTTTTT. The encoded protein is CASSLWGANTGELFF.

The chain couples TRBV10-2 to TRBJ2-7; D remains ambiguous. The V and J ends lost 6 bases and 5 bases respectively, with 14 bases between them. The CDR3 has 13 amino acids. Germline loops: CDR1 WSHSY, CDR2 SAAADI. The CDR3 DNA reads TGCGCCAGCAGCCACGTGACTCCGCACGAGCAGTACTTC. Protein product: CASSHVTPHEQYF.

The rearrangement uses TRBV2 and TRBJ2-4, with 9 positions matching TRBD1. With 6 bases clipped from V and 0 bases from J, the junction kept 6 bases outside the gene matches. Germline V gene sequence: CDR1 SNHLY, CDR2 FYNNEI. The CDR3 sequence is 16 residues long. The CDR3 DNA reads as TGTGCCAGCAGCCGACAGGGGGTCGTAGCCAAAAACATTCAGTACTTC. Translation gives CASSRQGVVAKNIQYF.